This TCR beta chain was observed in a study of monozygotic twins with inflammatory bowel disease. Study observations and caveats: Varying immunosuppressive regimens may have increased patient repertoire variability. The study found lower TCRbeta diversity (inverse Simpson) in IBD patients than in healthy co-twins.

After re-calling the 5' RACE reads, TCRdb lists one entry per CDR3 protein, DNA absent. The data include approximately 340,000 distinct CDR3 sequences; the top ten clones carry 2% to 2.5%. Points on this clonotype: Its antigen is currently unknown.

Looked up from germline, CDR1 is SEHNR and CDR2 is FQNEAQ (reference sequence). CDR3 length: 14 residues. The source of this sequence is a human donor with ulcerative colitis or Crohn's disease, or a healthy co-twin of an affected twin (not recorded which). V usage is TRBV7-9 and J usage is TRBJ2-1. The source material was blood. CDR3 loop: CASSLAQGWDEQFF.